This TCR beta chain was recovered during a study of blood T cell repertoires in COVID-19. TCRdb keeps only in-frame clones here, not all; method: immunoSEQ multiplex PCR. The top ten hold roughly 2.3% of the sample, which has about 300,000 clones, roughly 85% seen once. The CDR3 length is 15 residues. The germline CDR1 and CDR2 sequences are SGHRS and YFSETQ. Trimming cost V 0 bases and J 8 bases; bases outside gene matches: 3. This study enrolled people aged about 18 to 100 from about two dozen US geographic areas. This TCR was sampled from a man younger than 40 who had recovered from COVID-19. Material for sequencing was PBMCs or T cells enriched from blood (not recorded which). The chain carries TRBV5-1 and TRBJ2-1; 12 bases match TRBD1. The CDR3 DNA is TGCGCCAGCAGCTTGGGCGGGACAGGGGGCGATGAGCAGTTCTTC. It yields the protein CASSLGGTGGDEQFF.